This T cell receptor beta chain was documented in a study of cytomegalovirus exposure and HLA in healthy donors. Study background: Early on, a data release was issued that held approximately 92 million unique TCRs from HLA-typed donors. Among the roughly 400 genotyped donors, over 70% were placed in the Caucasian-associated ancestry cluster.

With respect to this clone: Its target is unknown.

PCR amplification relied on 60 Vbeta primers (plus 13 Jbeta primers). Using immunoSEQ multiplex PCR, the repertoire was profiled, and TCRdb retains in-frame clones only, with some absent. The sample lists under 110,000 clones, around 75% seen once, with 2.5% in the top ten. Germline loops: CDR1 SGHRS, CDR2 YFSETQ. Trimming took 2 bases from V and 8 from J; bases not matched to a gene: 7. The CDR3 contains 16 residues. Notes on the study in general: Later analysis indicated greater clonal expansion among HLA-associated TCR beta chains than among equally common other chains. The study labeled 164 TCR beta chains cytomegalovirus-associated.

This sequence was found in a man aged 35 to 55 in good health and CMV-seronegative. The J gene is TRBJ1-4, the V gene TRBV5-1; 12 nucleotides line up with TRBD1. The sample comprised PBMCs. The CDR3 nucleotides read TGCGCCAGCAGCTTATCCACCGGGACAGGGGGCGAAAAACTGTTTTTT. Translation: CASSLSTGTGGEKLFF.